The source of this T cell receptor beta chain is a study of beta chain features in type 1 diabetes. Study conclusions and caveats: TCRB CDR3s from Type 1 diabetes patients were moderately but significantly shorter in all four CD4+ subsets. Possibly, sequencing cDNA over-represented cells that had high TCR expression levels. Healthy donors had naive, central memory and Treg TCRB repertoires that appeared less similar than those seen among patients. PCR might favor shorter templates, equally in patients and controls.

Without exception, sorted populations had purity beyond 95%. In its sample, this clone was seen a few times. What it binds is unknown. Reverse transcribing all isolated RNA meant expressed TCRB transcripts were sequenced. Profiling relied on immunoSEQ multiplex PCR, and the TCRdb table lists in-frame clones only, not all of them. The sample contains about 650,000 clones, 9.5% to 15% of which appear only once. Germline V gene data show CDR1 as SQVTM and CDR2 as ANQGSEA. Deletions cut 8 bases from V and 0 bases from J, with 16 bases between. There are 14 residues in the CDR3. The V gene is TRBV29-1, the J gene TRBJ1-2, with no clear D. This sequence was found in a man aged 25-45 years with type 1 diabetes. The material sequenced was naive CD4+ T cells from blood. The CDR3 DNA follows: TGCAGCCCCGCCCGTGTGGGGTCTAACTATGGCTACACCTTC. Protein: CSPARVGSNYGYTF.